A selection of T cell receptor beta chains follows, all from one sample in a study of blood T cell repertoires in COVID-19. Method: immunoSEQ multiplex PCR; TCRdb's copy keeps in-frame clones and lacks some. Among roughly 210,000 clones listed, around 84% were seen once. Sequencing was carried out using peripheral blood. These TCRs come from a woman older than 75 with COVID-19, enrolled during active disease. CDR3s include the opening cysteine and the closing phenylalanine or tryptophan. A D gene is named only where the DNA matches it firmly. Clone size, where shown, is once, few, many, or a class for clones that have expanded.

D gene,J gene,V gene,clone size,CDR3 protein,CDR3 DNA
-,TRBJ2-5,TRBV10-3,-,CAIRDTGETQYF,TGTGCCATCAGGGATACCGGGGAGACCCAGTACTTC
TRBD1,TRBJ1-2,TRBV4-2,-,CASSNRDRDNGYTF,TGTGCCAGCAGCAATAGGGACAGGGATAATGGCTACACCTTC
TRBD2,TRBJ2-3,TRBV29-1,few,CSVKSSGGITDTQYF,TGCAGCGTTAAGTCTAGCGGGGGGATTACAGATACGCAGTATTTT
-,TRBJ2-6,TRBV7-3,-,CASSVPGFSGANVLTF,TGTGCCAGCAGCGTTCCAGGATTCTCTGGGGCCAACGTCCTGACTTTC
-,TRBJ1-3,TRBV7-6,few,CASSVSPQAGGNTIYF,TGTGCCAGCAGCGTGTCCCCCCAGGCCGGAGGAAACACCATATATTTT
-,TRBJ1-6,TRBV5-8,once,CASSTGLSRNSPLHF,TGTGCCAGCAGCACCGGACTGAGCAGGAATTCACCCCTCCACTTT
-,TRBJ2-1,TRBV3-1/TRBV3-2,-,CASSLGGREQFF,TGTGCCAGCAGCTTGGGGGGAAGGGAGCAGTTCTTC
-,TRBJ2-4,TRBV5-4,once,CASSPERVDIQYF,TGTGCCAGCAGCCCCGAGCGGGTGGACATTCAGTACTTC
-,TRBJ1-1,TRBV7-2,-,CASSPSGGRNTEAFF,TGTGCCAGCAGCCCTAGTGGCGGGAGGAACACTGAAGCTTTCTTT
TRBD2,TRBJ2-4,TRBV7-2,-,CASSSELTSGGIYF,TGTGCCAGCAGCTCAGAGCTTACCTCGGGGGGAATCTACTTC
-,TRBJ1-1,TRBV7-2,-,CASSLTGLNTEAFF,TGTGCCAGCAGCTTAACAGGGTTGAACACTGAAGCTTTCTTT
-,TRBJ1-1,TRBV7-9,-,CASSYSIRNTEAFF,TGTGCCAGCAGCTACTCGATCCGGAACACTGAAGCTTTCTTT
-,TRBJ1-1,TRBV19,once,CASSMSSLSSPRGTEAFF,TGTGCCAGTAGTATGTCCTCACTTTCTTCCCCCCGGGGCACTGAAGCTTTCTTT
-,TRBJ1-5,TRBV12-3/TRBV12-4,-,CASSSNDQPQHF,TGTGCCAGCAGTTCAAATGATCAGCCCCAGCATTTT
TRBD1,TRBJ1-2,TRBV3-1/TRBV3-2,-,CASSPPGTGGRYGYTF,TGTGCCAGCAGCCCGCCCGGGACAGGGGGTCGATATGGCTACACCTTC
TRBD1,TRBJ2-3,TRBV5-1,-,CASSLDGTGTDTQYF,TGCGCCAGCAGCTTGGACGGGACAGGCACAGATACGCAGTATTTT
-,TRBJ1-2,TRBV15,-,CATSRGGAYGYTF,TGTGCCACCAGCAGGGGAGGAGCCTATGGCTACACCTTC
-,TRBJ2-5,TRBV28,-,CASSSLWGDWIKETQYF,TGTGCCAGCAGCTCCTTGTGGGGGGACTGGATTAAAGAGACCCAGTACTTC
-,TRBJ1-5,TRBV28,-,CASSFLLQVNQPQHF,TGTGCCAGCAGTTTTTTATTACAGGTAAATCAGCCCCAGCATTTT
-,TRBJ2-2,TRBV27,-,CASRRWQTNTGELFF,TGTGCCAGCAGGAGGTGGCAGACGAACACCGGGGAGCTGTTTTTT
TRBD1,TRBJ1-1,TRBV7-6,once,CASSLGTGGETEAFF,TGTGCCAGCAGCTTAGGGACAGGGGGGGAAACTGAAGCTTTCTTT
-,TRBJ1-5,TRBV10-3,-,CAISGGGEIGQPQHF,TGTGCCATCAGCGGGGGGGGAGAGATAGGGCAGCCCCAGCATTTT
TRBD1,TRBJ2-3,TRBV5-1,-,CASSTGQATGTDTQYF,TGCGCCAGCAGCACGGGACAGGCGACTGGCACAGATACGCAGTATTTT
-,TRBJ2-7,TRBV7-9,-,CASSLGQGIPPYEQYF,TGTGCCAGCAGCTTAGGCCAGGGGATACCCCCCTACGAGCAGTACTTC
-,TRBJ1-2,TRBV19,-,CASSRQTRDIPPGGYTF,TGTGCCAGTAGTAGGCAGACAAGGGACATTCCACCGGGAGGCTACACCTTC
TRBD1,TRBJ1-4,TRBV27,-,CASSLSGQGNEKLFF,TGTGCCAGCAGTTTATCGGGACAGGGCAATGAAAAACTGTTTTTT
TRBD1,TRBJ1-5,TRBV19,-,CASSIVGTGGSNQPQHF,TGTGCCAGTAGTATAGTAGGGACAGGGGGAAGCAATCAGCCCCAGCATTTT
-,TRBJ2-1,TRBV5-1,-,CASSLEYGGRTYNEQFF,TGCGCCAGCAGCTTGGAATACGGGGGGCGTACCTACAATGAGCAGTTCTTC
TRBD1,TRBJ1-2,TRBV6-1,few,CASSEAGTVVFLYGYTF,TGTGCCAGCAGTGAAGCGGGGACAGTGGTATTTCTCTATGGCTACACCTTC
-,TRBJ1-3,TRBV9,-,CASSARGNSGNTIYF,TGTGCCAGCAGCGCGAGGGGGAACTCTGGAAACACCATATATTTT
-,TRBJ1-5,TRBV3-1/TRBV3-2,-,CASSQKNPGKPYSNQPQHF,TGTGCCAGCAGCCAAAAAAACCCAGGTAAACCATATAGCAATCAGCCCCAGCATTTT
-,TRBJ2-5,TRBV3-1/TRBV3-2,-,CASSQDELETQYF,TGTGCCAGCAGCCAAGATGAGTTGGAGACCCAGTACTTC
TRBD1,TRBJ1-5,TRBV7-2,-,CASSLRWGQNSNQPQHF,TGTGCCAGCAGCTTAAGGTGGGGACAGAATAGCAATCAGCCCCAGCATTTT
TRBD1,TRBJ2-3,TRBV27,-,CASRRTGGLTDTQYF,TGTGCCAGCAGAAGGACAGGGGGCCTCACAGATACGCAGTATTTT
-,TRBJ2-1,TRBV11-2,-,CASSLGRLGGNEQFF,TGTGCCAGCAGCTTAGGTCGGTTAGGGGGCAATGAGCAGTTCTTC
-,TRBJ2-1,TRBV7-2,-,CASSLRTGFGEQFF,TGTGCCAGCAGCTTAAGGACGGGGTTTGGAGAGCAGTTCTTC
-,TRBJ1-6,TRBV6-5,-,CASRRQNNSPLHF,TGTGCCAGCAGACGACAGAATAATTCACCCCTCCACTTT
-,TRBJ2-3,TRBV19,-,CASSTGGGAKDTQYF,TGTGCCAGTAGTACCGGAGGGGGGGCCAAAGATACGCAGTATTTT
-,TRBJ1-2,TRBV6-2/TRBV6-3,-,CASSYYPDSSNYGYTF,TGTGCCAGCAGTTACTACCCGGACAGCTCTAACTATGGCTACACCTTC
-,TRBJ2-2,TRBV5-4,-,CASSAGAQNTGELFF,TGTGCCAGCAGCGCGGGGGCGCAGAACACCGGGGAGCTGTTTTTT
TRBD1,TRBJ1-3,TRBV10-2,-,CASRGTGGPENTIYF,TGCGCCAGCAGAGGGACAGGGGGGCCTGAAAACACCATATATTTT
TRBD1,TRBJ2-1,TRBV7-9,-,CASILPRGTGTGNEQFF,TGTGCCAGCATCTTGCCAAGAGGGACAGGGACGGGCAATGAGCAGTTCTTC
TRBD1,TRBJ1-1,TRBV5-8,-,CASNRRGQGSGAFF,TGTGCCAGCAACCGCCGAGGACAGGGCTCGGGTGCTTTCTTT
TRBD2,TRBJ2-1,TRBV7-3,-,CASSVTNSGGNEQFF,TGTGCCAGCAGCGTGACTAACTCGGGGGGCAATGAGCAGTTCTTC
TRBD2,TRBJ2-5,TRBV7-9,-,CASSLLAGGQETQYF,TGTGCCAGCAGCTTACTAGCGGGCGGGCAAGAGACCCAGTACTTC
TRBD2,TRBJ2-1,TRBV29-1,-,CSVAGGSSYNEQFF,TGCAGCGTTGCCGGGGGGAGCTCCTACAATGAGCAGTTCTTC
-,TRBJ1-4,TRBV7-6,-,CASSKDSGGSLLANEKLFF,TGTGCCAGCAGCAAAGACAGCGGGGGTTCTTTACTGGCTAATGAAAAACTGTTTTTT
-,TRBJ2-2,TRBV27,-,CASSLEAGGVSTGELFF,TGTGCCAGCAGTTTAGAGGCCGGCGGGGTGAGCACCGGGGAGCTGTTTTTT
-,TRBJ2-5,TRBV4-1,once,CASSRSSRETQYF,TGCGCCAGCAGCCGCTCCTCTAGGGAGACCCAGTACTTC
TRBD2,TRBJ2-2,TRBV19,-,CASSPGGAGELFF,TGTGCCAGTTCCCCCGGGGGGGCAGGGGAGCTGTTTTTT
-,TRBJ1-5,TRBV7-6,-,CASSLGARGGNQPQHF,TGTGCCAGCAGCTTAGGTGCCAGGGGTGGTAATCAGCCCCAGCATTTT
-,TRBJ1-2,TRBV7-2,few,CASSLFSTGQNYGYTF,TGTGCCAGCAGCTTATTTTCGACAGGCCAAAACTATGGCTACACCTTC
TRBD1,TRBJ1-5,TRBV24-1,-,CATSDDRGNQPQHF,TGTGCCACCAGTGACGACAGGGGAAATCAGCCCCAGCATTTT
TRBD1,TRBJ1-5,TRBV10-3,-,CAISGTGDSNQPQHF,TGTGCCATCAGCGGGACAGGGGATAGCAATCAGCCCCAGCATTTT
-,TRBJ1-4,TRBV18,-,CASSPPSQGRTPNEKLFF,TGTGCCAGCTCACCACCAAGTCAGGGAAGGACGCCTAATGAAAAACTGTTTTTT